What follows are 18 T cell receptor beta chains derived from one specimen sequenced in a study of CD8+ T cells in alopecia areata. TCR sequencing used cDNA made by reverse transcription of extracted RNA. Produced via immunoSEQ multiplex PCR; TCRdb's table is partial and in-frame only. The table shows about 98,000 clones, with over 40% occurring only once. Sequenced sample: CD4+ T cells sorted from blood. These receptor sequences come from a human donor with alopecia areata.

This rearrangement joins TRBV28 to TRBJ2-1, with 8 bases that match TRBD1. This CDR3 spans 12 amino acids. The V gene end was trimmed by 5 bases and the J gene end by 14 bases; junction bases not matched to a gene: 8. Germline CDR1 MDHEN, CDR2 SYDVKM. This CDR3 is CASSPLRGQEFF. For the CDR3, the DNA is TGTGCCAGCAGTCCGCTCAGGGGGCAGGAGTTCTTC. The variable domain in full, completed from reference TRBV28 and TRBJ2-1, reads DVKVTQSSRYLVKRTGEKVFLECVQDMDHENMFWYRQDPGLGLRLIYFSYDVKMKEKGDIPEGYSVSREKKERFSLILESASTNQTSMYLCASSPLRGQEFFGPGTRLTVL.

In this sample, this clone turned up a few times. For the CDR3, the DNA is TGTGCCAGCAGTGATACGGGACCGCCCTACGAGCAGTACTTC. Translated: CASSDTGPPYEQYF. The chain has TRBV2 and TRBJ2-7, with D perhaps matching TRBD1 or TRBD2 (5 bases each). V was cut by 3 bases and J by 2 bases, with 11 bases left in between. This CDR3 contains 14 residues. Germline CDR1 reads SNHLY; CDR2 reads FYNNEI.

The sample holds a few counts of this clone. The chain joins TRBV4-3 to TRBJ1-1; D is uncertain. Looked up from germline, CDR1 is LGHNA and CDR2 is YSLEER. This CDR3 has 13 residues. V lost 4 bases and J 7 bases, leaving 13 bases between the germline ends. The CDR3: CASSPLEGHEAFF. The CDR3 coding sequence is TGCGCCAGCAGCCCGTTAGAGGGTCATGAAGCTTTCTTT.

This clone was detected only a few times. V and J are TRBV6-6 and TRBJ1-5; perhaps TRBD1 as D (5 bases). CDR1 MNHNY and CDR2 SVGAGI come from the germline V gene (reference sequence). The germline V and J ends were trimmed by 4 bases and 6 bases, with 10 bases remaining between them. The CDR3 is 13 residues long. The CDR3 bases are TGTGCCAGCAGTTTCCAGGGAGCTCAGCCCCAGCATTTT. Its translation: CASSFQGAQPQHF.

The chain is built from TRBV29-1 and TRBJ1-1; D is possibly TRBD1 (5 bases). This CDR3 region has 13 residues. Germline V lookup: CDR1 SQVTM, CDR2 ANQGSEA. V lost 4 bases, J lost 1 base, and 10 bases lay in between. The CDR3 nucleotides read TGCAGCGTTGGGATCGGGGGGAACACTGAAGCTTTCTTT. Translation gives CSVGIGGNTEAFF.

The chain carries TRBV30 and TRBJ2-5; a possible D gene is TRBD2 (5 bases). Between the trimmed V and J ends, which lost 0 bases and 5 bases, there was a span of 7 bases. The CDR3 consists of 12 residues. Germline CDR1 is GTSNPN and CDR2 is SVGIG (reference sequence). The chain's CDR3 is CAWSVAEETQYF. Written as DNA, the CDR3 is TGTGCCTGGAGTGTAGCGGAGGAGACCCAGTACTTC.

The J gene is TRBJ2-3, the V gene TRBV4-3; perhaps TRBD2 as D (5 bases). The CDR3 sequence is 13 residues long. V lost 4 bases and J lost 3, with 8 bases in between. The germline V gene encodes CDR1 LGHNA and CDR2 YSLEER. CDR3 nucleotide sequence: TGCGCCAGCAGCCCCCGGAGGACAGATACGCAGTATTTT. Protein product: CASSPRRTDTQYF.

The chain recombines TRBV7-3 with TRBJ2-2, with unresolved D. Germline V gene lookup returns CDR1 SGHTA and CDR2 FQGTGA. Trimming pared 0 bases from V and 7 bases from J, leaving 9 bases between. The CDR3 is 14 amino acids. CDR3 sequence: CASSLTAMSGELFF. The CDR3, as DNA: TGTGCCAGCAGCTTAACGGCCATGAGCGGGGAGCTGTTTTTT.

CDR3 nucleotide sequence: TGTGCCAGCAGAACCCCGGGCAGAGACTATGGCTACACCTTC. Protein sequence: CASRTPGRDYGYTF. The chain is built from TRBV2 and TRBJ1-2; D is ambiguous. Germline values: CDR1 SNHLY, CDR2 FYNNEI. The ends were cut back, 6 bases at V and 3 bases at J, with 14 bases in the middle. This CDR3 contains 14 residues. The full variable domain, completed using reference TRBV2 and TRBJ1-2, is EPEVTQTPSHQVTQMGQEVILRCVPISNHLYFYWYRQILGQKVEFLVSFYNNEISEKSEIFDDQFSVERPDGSNFTLKIRSTKLEDSAMYFCASRTPGRDYGYTFGSGTRLTVV.

V gene TRBV29-1 combines with J gene TRBJ1-6; 7 positions match TRBD1. This CDR3 is built from 13 residues. CDR1 is SQVTM and CDR2 is ANQGSEA in the germline V gene. After removal of 4 bases from V and 7 bases from J, the junction contained 4 bases not matched to a gene. Here the CDR3 DNA reads TGCAGCGTTGCGTCAGGGGGAAATTCACCCCTCCACTTT. Its translation is CSVASGGNSPLHF.

This clone has a handful of counts. The chain joins TRBV5-1 to TRBJ2-1; no definite D call. With 4 bases removed from V and 1 base from J, the gap between germline ends came to 18 bases. This CDR3 is built from 17 residues. Per the germline V gene, CDR1 is SGHRS and CDR2 is YFSETQ. The CDR3 loop reads CASSRIWAAGSYNEQFF. CDR3 DNA: TGCGCCAGCAGCCGGATCTGGGCGGCCGGGTCCTACAATGAGCAGTTCTTC.

In this sample, this clone turned up a few times. J is TRBJ1-1 and V is TRBV29-1; 8 positions match TRBD1. J lost 2 bases, V lost 4 bases, and 6 bases had no gene match. Germline CDR1 is SQVTM and CDR2 is ANQGSEA. This CDR3 has 14 residues. The CDR3 nucleotides are TGCAGCGTTGTCAGGGGGCCGTCAAACACTGAAGCTTTCTTT. Translated, it gives CSVVRGPSNTEAFF.

The rearrangement joins TRBV29-1 to TRBJ2-7; D is undetermined. V shed 2 bases and J shed 2 bases, with 16 bases lying between them. Germline values: CDR1 SQVTM, CDR2 ANQGSEA. The CDR3 is 15 amino acids. CDR3 sequence: CSVERSVGSTYEQYF. In nucleotides, the CDR3 is TGCAGCGTTGAAAGGTCGGTAGGATCAACCTACGAGCAGTACTTC.

V usage is TRBV19 and J usage is TRBJ1-5; a weak D match, TRBD1 (5 bases). Germline CDR1 and CDR2: LNHDA and SQIVND (reference sequence). The V and J ends lost 7 bases and 2 bases respectively, with 15 bases between them. The CDR3 has 15 residues. CDR3 sequence (DNA): TGTGCCAGTACGCGGGACGGTGGGCGCAATCAGCCCCAGCATTTT. Amino acid sequence: CASTRDGGRNQPQHF.

V gene TRBV7-9 combines with J gene TRBJ2-3, with D possibly TRBD1 on 6 matching bases. Germline V gene sequence: CDR1 SEHNR, CDR2 FQNEAQ (reference sequence). The CDR3 totals 13 residues. The CDR3 protein is CAGAGRSTDTQYF. The CDR3 bases are TGTGCGGGGGCAGGCCGGAGCACAGATACGCAGTATTTT.

The rearrangement links TRBV29-1 to TRBJ1-1; 8 nucleotides agree with TRBD1. The V segment lost 3 bases and the J segment 8 bases; nucleotides outside the gene matches: 5. The CDR3 is 12 amino acids. CDR1 SQVTM and CDR2 ANQGSEA come from the germline V gene. For the CDR3, the DNA is TGCAGCGTTGACAGGGGGCAGGCGGAAGCTTTCTTT. Encoded protein: CSVDRGQAEAFF.

The chain recombines TRBV29-1 with TRBJ1-1; 7 bases are shared with TRBD1. The CDR3 has 12 residues. V was pared by 8 bases and J by 0 bases, with 3 bases of the junction left unmatched. The germline V gene has CDR1 SQVTM and CDR2 ANQGSEA. The CDR3 DNA follows: TGCAGCCACAGGGGCATGAACACTGAAGCTTTCTTT. It codes for CSHRGMNTEAFF.

This clone came up a few times. The CDR3 nucleotides are TGCGCCAGCAGCTTGGTCGATAACTATGGCTACACCTTC. Its translation: CASSLVDNYGYTF. V and J are TRBV5-1 and TRBJ1-2; D ambiguous. Germline CDR1 reads SGHRS; CDR2 reads YFSETQ. The CDR3 totals 13 residues. Trimming removed 0 bases at V and 1 base at J, with 4 bases between.